This T cell receptor beta chain was observed in a study of TIL therapy for anti-PD-1-resistant metastatic lung cancer. Study context: A few tumors were EGFR-mutant and two were ALK-rearranged. Median tumor mutation burden was under 1.9 mutations per megabase. Study-level results: TIL clonotype persistence in blood showed no apparent association with response.

Stated time point: pre-treatment sample, taken before nivolumab and TIL therapy. Enrollment ran from 2017 to early 2020. Concerning this clone: What it binds is unknown.

Germline V lookup: CDR1 SGHRS, CDR2 YFSETQ. This CDR3 is built from 12 residues. The V and J ends lost 2 bases and 12 bases, in that order; junction bases with no gene match: 4. Sequencing used immunoSEQ v3. The protocol was immunoSEQ multiplex PCR, while the TCRdb copy is restricted to in-frame clones and leaves out a portion. The repertoire holds around 19,000 clones, roughly 85% seen once, with about 2.2% in the top ten. The clonotype comes from a person aged 25-85 years with non-small cell lung cancer. The V call is TRBV5-1, the J call TRBJ1-1; TRBD1 matches at 10 bases. The sequencing used blood, collected at baseline. The CDR3 coding sequence is TGCGCCAGCAGCTTTGACAGGGGGCGTTCTTTCTTT. Translating gives CASSFDRGRSFF.